Listed below are T cell receptor beta chains from one sample, sequenced in a study of T-cell memory formation after mild COVID-19. TCRdb passed the 5' RACE reads through MiXCR, listing each CDR3 protein once. The sample lists about 560,000 distinct CDR3 sequences, 20% to 25% seen once, with around 9.2% in the top ten. The sample consisted of PBMCs or a T cell subset sorted from them (not recorded which). Receptors originate from an adult woman who had mild COVID-19 (a few samples of this study predate the infection). Cell type and time point are not known. CDR3s include the opening cysteine and the closing phenylalanine or tryptophan. A D gene is named only where the DNA matches it firmly. Clone size is not always given. Where it is, it says once, few, many or a class for expanded clones.

D gene: -; V gene: TRBV10-3; clone size: -; J gene: TRBJ1-5; CDR3 DNA: TGTGCCATCAGTGAGTCGGGGGGGAAGGATCAGCCCCAGCATTTT; CDR3 protein: CAISESGGKDQPQHF
D gene: TRBD1; V gene: TRBV30; clone size: -; J gene: TRBJ1-2; CDR3 DNA: TGTGCCTGTAACAGGGGGGGAGGCTATGGCTACACCTTC; CDR3 protein: CACNRGGGYGYTF
D gene: -; V gene: TRBV19; clone size: -; J gene: TRBJ1-1; CDR3 DNA: TGTGCCGCCGCTGCCCGGGGCTTTGGTGGCACTGAAGCTTTCTTT; CDR3 protein: CAAAARGFGGTEAFF
D gene: TRBD2; V gene: TRBV6-5; clone size: few; J gene: TRBJ2-7; CDR3 DNA: TGTGCCAGCAGTTTGGGGGGGGGAGTTGTCTACGAGCAGTACTTC; CDR3 protein: CASSLGGGVVYEQYF
D gene: -; V gene: TRBV3-1; clone size: -; J gene: TRBJ2-5; CDR3 DNA: TGTGCCAGCAGCCAGGGGCCCGGGGGGACCCAGTACTTC; CDR3 protein: CASSQGPGGTQYF
D gene: -; V gene: TRBV27; clone size: few; J gene: TRBJ2-7; CDR3 DNA: TGTGCCAGCAGTACCCCGGGCGGCCCCTACGAGCAGTACTTC; CDR3 protein: CASSTPGGPYEQYF
D gene: -; V gene: TRBV5-8; clone size: few; J gene: TRBJ1-1; CDR3 DNA: TGTGCCAGCAGCTTATGGACAGAGAACACTGAAGCTTTCTTT; CDR3 protein: CASSLWTENTEAFF
D gene: TRBD1; V gene: TRBV7-3; clone size: few; J gene: TRBJ1-4; CDR3 DNA: TGTGCCAGCAGCGCCCGACAGGGAGAAAAACTGTTTTTT; CDR3 protein: CASSARQGEKLFF
D gene: -; V gene: TRBV24-1; clone size: few; J gene: TRBJ2-3; CDR3 DNA: TGTGCCACCAGTAAGGGACGGATTAGCACAGATACGCAGTATTTT; CDR3 protein: CATSKGRISTDTQYF
D gene: -; V gene: TRBV6-2/TRBV6-3; clone size: many; J gene: TRBJ2-5; CDR3 DNA: TGTGCCAGCAGTTACATCCAGAGCCAAGAGACCCAGTACTTC; CDR3 protein: CASSYIQSQETQYF
D gene: TRBD2; V gene: TRBV5-6; clone size: -; J gene: TRBJ2-2; CDR3 DNA: TGTGCCAGCAGCAACGGACTAGCGGGGGTTATCACCGGGGAGCTGTTTTTT; CDR3 protein: CASSNGLAGVITGELFF
D gene: TRBD1; V gene: TRBV7-9; clone size: few; J gene: TRBJ2-1; CDR3 DNA: TGTGCCAGCAGCTATCCCGGGACAGGGATCGGTTACAATGAGCAGTTCTTC; CDR3 protein: CASSYPGTGIGYNEQFF
D gene: TRBD2; V gene: TRBV10-3; clone size: -; J gene: TRBJ2-5; CDR3 DNA: TGTGCCATCAGTGTAGCGGGGGGTGAAGAGACCCAGTACTTC; CDR3 protein: CAISVAGGEETQYF
D gene: TRBD2; V gene: TRBV28; clone size: -; J gene: TRBJ2-1; CDR3 DNA: TGTGCCAGCAGTCCGTACCCGGGAGGGGAGCTGTTCTTC; CDR3 protein: CASSPYPGGELFF
D gene: -; V gene: TRBV11-2; clone size: -; J gene: TRBJ1-4; CDR3 DNA: TGTGCCAGCAGCTTAGATGCGTGGGGGCAGTGGGCTAATGAAAAACTGTTTTTT; CDR3 protein: CASSLDAWGQWANEKLFF
D gene: -; V gene: TRBV7-8; clone size: -; J gene: TRBJ2-3; CDR3 DNA: TGTGCCAGCAGGGAAGGGCCCTATACGCAGTATTTT; CDR3 protein: CASREGPYTQYF
D gene: TRBD1; V gene: TRBV13; clone size: -; J gene: TRBJ1-2; CDR3 DNA: TGTGCCAGCAGTTTCAGGGGGGAGCTGCTACGCTACACCTTC; CDR3 protein: CASSFRGELLRYTF
D gene: TRBD1; V gene: TRBV6-2/TRBV6-3; clone size: -; J gene: TRBJ2-2; CDR3 DNA: TGTGCCAGCATGGGCCGACAGGGGTTGGCCGGGGAGCTGTTTTTT; CDR3 protein: CASMGRQGLAGELFF
D gene: -; V gene: TRBV11-3; clone size: -; J gene: TRBJ2-1; CDR3 DNA: TGTGCCAGCACCGGGTCGAGGACTTCGACCAATGAGCAGTTCTTC; CDR3 protein: CASTGSRTSTNEQFF
D gene: -; V gene: TRBV7-2; clone size: many; J gene: TRBJ1-5; CDR3 DNA: TGTGCCAGCAGCATCGACGGACTAACGGGTCAGCCCCAGCATTTT; CDR3 protein: CASSIDGLTGQPQHF
D gene: TRBD1; V gene: TRBV7-6; clone size: few; J gene: TRBJ2-5; CDR3 DNA: TGTGCCAGCAGCTTAACTCCGGGACAGGGAACAGAGACCCAGTACTTC; CDR3 protein: CASSLTPGQGTETQYF
D gene: TRBD2; V gene: TRBV5-6; clone size: -; J gene: TRBJ2-7; CDR3 DNA: TGTGCCAGCAGCTTGGTAACAGCGGGAACGTCCTACGAGCAGTACTTC; CDR3 protein: CASSLVTAGTSYEQYF
D gene: -; V gene: TRBV5-1; clone size: few; J gene: TRBJ2-2; CDR3 DNA: TGCGCCAGCAGCTTTCAAGTAGCCGCGAACACCGGGGAGCTGTTTTTT; CDR3 protein: CASSFQVAANTGELFF
D gene: TRBD2; V gene: TRBV15; clone size: few; J gene: TRBJ2-2; CDR3 DNA: TGTGCCACCAGCAGAGACCAAGCGGGGGGCAGGGAGCTGTTTTTT; CDR3 protein: CATSRDQAGGRELFF
D gene: -; V gene: TRBV12-3/TRBV12-4; clone size: few; J gene: TRBJ1-6; CDR3 DNA: TGTGCCAGCAGTTTGAGTTTACCCCTCCACTTT; CDR3 protein: CASSLSLPLHF
D gene: TRBD1; V gene: TRBV29-1; clone size: few; J gene: TRBJ1-2; CDR3 DNA: TGCAGCGTTGCGCTGTACCGAACGGCAGGGGGGGGCGGCTACACCTTC; CDR3 protein: CSVALYRTAGGGGYTF
D gene: -; V gene: TRBV30; clone size: -; J gene: TRBJ2-7; CDR3 DNA: TGTGCCTGGACCGAGACAATACCGAGCTCCTACGAGCAGTACTTC; CDR3 protein: CAWTETIPSSYEQYF
D gene: -; V gene: TRBV5-1; clone size: few; J gene: TRBJ2-4; CDR3 DNA: TGCGCCAGCAGCATTCCGGGACCTTACCAGAACATAGCCAAAAACATTCAGTACTTC; CDR3 protein: CASSIPGPYQNIAKNIQYF
D gene: TRBD1; V gene: TRBV18; clone size: -; J gene: TRBJ1-2; CDR3 DNA: TGTGCCAGCTCACCTCTCAGGGGGCGAAGTAGCTATGGCTACACCTTC; CDR3 protein: CASSPLRGRSSYGYTF
D gene: -; V gene: TRBV20-1; clone size: -; J gene: TRBJ1-1; CDR3 DNA: TGCAGGGGGGACTTGAACACTGAAGCTTTCTTT; CDR3 protein: CRGDLNTEAFF
D gene: -; V gene: TRBV2; clone size: few; J gene: TRBJ1-1; CDR3 DNA: TGTGCCAGCAGGAAGGAACAGGTCAACACTGAAGCTTTCTTT; CDR3 protein: CASRKEQVNTEAFF
D gene: TRBD2; V gene: TRBV5-6; clone size: -; J gene: TRBJ2-3; CDR3 DNA: TGTGCCAGCAGCTTAGGAGCGGGAGTAAGGACAGATACGCAGTATTTT; CDR3 protein: CASSLGAGVRTDTQYF
D gene: -; V gene: TRBV20-1; clone size: few; J gene: TRBJ2-1; CDR3 DNA: TGCAGTGCTAAGGCTAGCGACCGCTATGAGCAGTTCTTC; CDR3 protein: CSAKASDRYEQFF
D gene: TRBD2; V gene: TRBV7-9; clone size: -; J gene: TRBJ2-2; CDR3 DNA: TGTGCCAGCAGTCAACTAGCGGTACTCACCGGGGAGCTGTTTTTT; CDR3 protein: CASSQLAVLTGELFF
D gene: TRBD2; V gene: TRBV4-2; clone size: -; J gene: TRBJ2-1; CDR3 DNA: TGTGCCAGCGGGGAGGGCGTCCTAGTTCCCTACAATGAGCAGTTCTTC; CDR3 protein: CASGEGVLVPYNEQFF
D gene: -; V gene: TRBV24-1; clone size: many; J gene: TRBJ1-2; CDR3 DNA: TGTGCCACCAGTGACCCACAGGGCCTTTACACCTTC; CDR3 protein: CATSDPQGLYTF
D gene: TRBD1; V gene: TRBV28; clone size: few; J gene: TRBJ1-5; CDR3 DNA: TGTGCCAGCAGTTTCGGGACAGGGGGCGATCAGCCCCAGCATTTT; CDR3 protein: CASSFGTGGDQPQHF